This TCR beta chain was recovered during a study of cytomegalovirus exposure and HLA in healthy donors. Primers included in the PCR were 60 Vbeta and 13 Jbeta primers. The assay was immunoSEQ multiplex PCR, and TCRdb's table has in-frame clones only and misses some. This sample has fewer than 75,000 clones; roughly 70% occur once, and the top ten carry roughly an eighth. The CDR3 sequence is 16 residues long. V lost 0 bases and J lost 9; bases outside the gene matches: 8. Germline V CDR1 and CDR2: SGDLS, YYNGEE. Sequenced: PBMCs. The clonotype was recovered from a man aged 65 to 85 in good health and CMV-seronegative. V is TRBV9 and J is TRBJ2-1; TRBD2 matches at 11 bases. CDR3 amino acids: CASSVGLAGGRGEQFF. The CDR3 DNA sequence: TGTGCCAGCAGCGTAGGGCTAGCGGGAGGAAGGGGTGAGCAGTTCTTC.